This TCR beta chain was sequenced for a study of human T cells and chemical hapten exposure. Study-wide context: Read at 6 days, the patch tests placed 0.01% DPC on the upper back. Whole-study findings and limits: The formation of large CDR3 similarity clusters by expanded TCRs significantly exceeded that of controls.

V lost 0 bases to trimming and J lost 4 bases, with 13 bases between them. Germline V gene data show CDR1 as MNHEY and CDR2 as SVGAGI. The CDR3 runs 16 residues. Details on this clonotype: The antigen is unknown.

TCRdb ran MiXCR on the RACE reads and lists one entry per CDR3 protein. The table records 190,000 or so distinct CDR3 sequences, more than 20% of them present only once. The time point denotes: patch test 3, about 24 weeks after DPC sensitization. As for treatment: therapeutic diphenylcyclopropenone sensitization with weekly scalp DPC. The TCR sequence derives from a woman aged 40 to 50 with alopecia areata. Some clones in this sample may be carry-over from other donors' samples. The rearrangement uses TRBV6-5 and TRBJ1-3; D call uncertain. The source material was whole blood, sampled in connection with sensitization to the hapten diphenylcyclopropenone (DPC). CDR3 sequence reads: CASSYSPSEAGNTIYF. The DNA of the CDR3 is TGTGCCAGCAGTTACTCGCCCAGCGAGGCCGGAAACACCATATATTTT.